The present TCR beta chain was sequenced within a study of CD8 T cells in ankylosing spondylitis. Study results and caveats: Past research had described some motif variants in reactive arthritis synovial fluid and blood. A TCR beta motif of several highly homologous variants appeared characteristic of ankylosing spondylitis blood.

A word on this clonotype: Its antigen is as yet unknown.

The V gene end was trimmed by 4 bases and the J gene end by 2 bases; junction bases not matched to a gene: 11. The CDR3 contains 17 residues. Germline V gene lookup returns CDR1 MGHRA and CDR2 YSYEKL. TCR beta libraries were made by quantitative 5'-RACE with molecular barcodes. TCRdb fed the 5' RACE reads into MiXCR, producing one record per CDR3 protein. This sample has about 350,000 distinct CDR3 sequences; 20% to 25% occur once, and the top ten carry about 12%. Specimen: blood, either unsorted or a sorted T cell fraction (not recorded which). V gene TRBV4-1 combines with J gene TRBJ2-7; TRBD1 agrees at 10 bases. This sequence originates from a male donor with ankylosing spondylitis or in good health (not recorded which). CDR3 nucleotides: TGCGCCAGCAGCCCCAGGACAGGGGGGGACTACCCCTACGAGCAGTACTTC. Protein: CASSPRTGGDYPYEQYF.